Each of the 8 T cell receptor beta chains below was sequenced from the same sample in a study of shared clonotypes between healthy human individuals. Measured with immunoSEQ multiplex PCR; TCRdb has only the in-frame clones, and not every one. This table holds about 1.1 million clones, 60% to 80% found once. The sequenced material came from memory CD4+ T cells from PBMCs. The sample's subset: CD45RA-negative fraction. The receptors derive from a man aged 18 to 30 in good health. Some clones in this sample may be carry-over from other donors' samples.

The V and J genes are TRBV6-6 and TRBJ2-5; possibly TRBD1 or TRBD2 for D (5 bases each). CDR1 and CDR2 (germline): MNHNY, SVGAGI (reference sequence). This CDR3 is 14 amino acids long. V dropped 4 bases and J dropped 5 bases, with 14 bases sitting between them. CDR3 nucleotide sequence: TGTGCCAGCAGTTCCTGGGCCGAGGGGGAGACCCAGTACTTC. Its protein product is CASSSWAEGETQYF.

This chain links TRBV28 with TRBJ2-7; no firm D call. Germline lookup yields CDR1 MDHEN and CDR2 SYDVKM. The CDR3 length is 17 residues. Trimming pared 5 bases from V and 3 bases from J, leaving 23 bases between. CDR3 residues: CASSAPNGPPSNYEQYF. CDR3 coding DNA: TGTGCCAGCAGTGCCCCAAACGGGCCCCCGAGTAACTACGAGCAGTACTTC.

The V and J genes are TRBV28 and TRBJ1-2; possibly TRBD1 for D (5 bases). Trimming shortened V by 8 bases and J by 3 bases, and 16 bases separated the two germline ends. Germline CDR1 and CDR2: MDHEN and SYDVKM. The CDR3 totals 14 residues. CDR3 loop: CASRTPGGYYGYTF. Written as DNA, the CDR3 is TGTGCCAGCCGAACACCGGGGGGGTACTATGGCTACACCTTC.

V usage is TRBV29-1 and J usage is TRBJ2-5; no clear D. V was pared by 7 bases and J by 5 bases, with 11 bases between. The CDR3 totals 11 residues. In germline, CDR1 is SQVTM, CDR2 ANQGSEA. CDR3 sequence: CSGTATETQYF. The CDR3 DNA reads TGCAGCGGTACCGCGACCGAGACCCAGTACTTC.

This clone was seen many times. The CDR3 loop reads CASSAGGARVDEQFF. CDR3 in DNA: TGTGCCAGCAGCGCGGGTGGGGCCCGGGTGGATGAGCAGTTCTTC. The chain employs TRBV7-2 and TRBJ2-1; D could derive from TRBD1 or TRBD2 (5 bases each). Trimming stripped 5 bases from V and 8 bases from J, with 19 bases between. Germline V gives CDR1 SGHTA, CDR2 FQGNSA. The CDR3 has 15 residues.

This clone has only a few counts. The chain combines TRBV27 with TRBJ1-3; D remains unclear. The germline V gene encodes CDR1 MNHEY and CDR2 SMNVEV (reference sequence). The germline V and J ends were trimmed by 7 bases and 2 bases, with 9 bases remaining between them. The CDR3 sequence is 13 residues long. CDR3 sequence reads: CASMQRAGNTIYF. The CDR3, as DNA: TGTGCCAGCATGCAGCGGGCTGGAAACACCATATATTTT.

The J gene is TRBJ1-1, the V gene TRBV11-2; D uncertain. Looked up from germline, CDR1 is SGHAT and CDR2 is FQNNGV. The length of the CDR3 is 12 residues. Trimming left V 3 bases short and J 4 bases short, with 6 bases between. The CDR3 reads CASSFPPTEAFF. The CDR3 DNA reads as TGTGCCAGCAGCTTCCCCCCCACTGAAGCTTTCTTT. The full variable domain, with the rest looked up from reference TRBV11-2 and TRBJ1-1, is EAGVAQSPRYKIIEKRQSVAFWCNPISGHATLYWYQQILGQGPKLLIQFQNNGVVDDSQLPKDRFSAERLKGVDSTLKIQPAKLEDSAVYLCASSFPPTEAFFGQGTRLTVV.

This chain joins TRBV9 and TRBJ1-2; 10 nucleotides match TRBD1. Germline CDR1 is SGDLS and CDR2 is YYNGEE. Trimming at V came to 5 bases and at J to 5 bases, leaving 6 bases not matched to a gene. The CDR3 spans 14 residues. The CDR3 here is CASSRQGADYGYTF. In DNA, the CDR3 is TGTGCCAGCAGTCGACAGGGGGCCGATTATGGCTACACCTTC.